The entry that follows covers one T cell receptor (beta chain) sequence. The target antigen is unknown. The CDR3 has 15 residues. From germline, CDR1 is SGHRS and CDR2 YFSETQ. With V trimmed by 1 base and J by 5 bases, 6 bases remained unmatched. MiXCR was run by TCRdb on the RT-PCR reads, yielding one entry per CDR3 protein. The data show 500,000 to 600,000 distinct CDR3 sequences, with about 15% seen just once and approximately 12% held by the top ten. The data belong to a study of response to subunit inactivated influenza vaccine. Findings of the study overall: Authors suggested seasonal influenza vaccinations each recruit few new T cells.

The V gene is TRBV5-1, the J gene TRBJ2-1; 7 bases are a match to TRBD1. The receptor comes from a man aged 50-60 years who received an inactivated influenza vaccine. The starting material was PBMCs from blood, obtained about 12 days after vaccination. The CDR3 sequence: CASSLSPGQNNEQFF. In nucleotides, the CDR3 is TGCGCCAGCAGCTTGTCTCCGGGACAGAACAATGAGCAGTTCTTC.